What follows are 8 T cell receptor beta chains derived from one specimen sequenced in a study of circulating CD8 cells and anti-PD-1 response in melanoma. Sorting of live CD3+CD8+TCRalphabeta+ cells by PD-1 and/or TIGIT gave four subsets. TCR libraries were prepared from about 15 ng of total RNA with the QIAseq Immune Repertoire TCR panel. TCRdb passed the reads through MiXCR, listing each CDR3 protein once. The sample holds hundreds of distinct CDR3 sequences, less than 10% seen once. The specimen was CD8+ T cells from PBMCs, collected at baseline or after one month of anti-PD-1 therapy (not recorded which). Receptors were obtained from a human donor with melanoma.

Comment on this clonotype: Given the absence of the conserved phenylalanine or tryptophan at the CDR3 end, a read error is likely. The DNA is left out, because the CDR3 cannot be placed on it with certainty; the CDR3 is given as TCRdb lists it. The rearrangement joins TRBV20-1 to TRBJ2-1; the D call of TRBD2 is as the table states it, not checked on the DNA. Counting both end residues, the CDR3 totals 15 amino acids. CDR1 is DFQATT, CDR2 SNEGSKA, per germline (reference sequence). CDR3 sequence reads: CSARLADTSYNEQLL.

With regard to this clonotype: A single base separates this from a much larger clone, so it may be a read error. The CDR3 nucleotides are TGTGCCAGTGGTATGTGGAATCAGCCCCAGCATTTT. Translated: CASGMWNQPQHF. V gene TRBV19 combines with J gene TRBJ1-5; D uncertain. This CDR3 spans 12 amino acids. CDR1 and CDR2 from the germline V gene are LNHDA and SQIVND (reference sequence).

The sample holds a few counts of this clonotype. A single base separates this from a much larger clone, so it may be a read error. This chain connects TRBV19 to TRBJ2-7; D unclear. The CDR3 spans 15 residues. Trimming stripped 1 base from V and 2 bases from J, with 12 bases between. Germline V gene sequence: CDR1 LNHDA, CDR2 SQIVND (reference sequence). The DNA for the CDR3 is TGTGCCAGTAGTATAGTTCTCGCAGGTACCTACGAGCAGTACTTC. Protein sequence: CASSIVLAGTYEQYF. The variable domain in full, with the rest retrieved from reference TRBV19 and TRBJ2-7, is DGGITQSPKYLFRKEGQNVTLSCEQNLNHDAMYWYRQDPGQGLRLIYYSQIVNDFQKGDIAEGYSVSREKKESFPLTVTSAQKNPTAFYLCASSIVLAGTYEQYFGPGTRLTVT.

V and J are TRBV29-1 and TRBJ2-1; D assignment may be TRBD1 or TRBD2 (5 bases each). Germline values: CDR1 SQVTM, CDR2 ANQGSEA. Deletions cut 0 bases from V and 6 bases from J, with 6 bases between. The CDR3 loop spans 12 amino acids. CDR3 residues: CSVEDGTNEQFF. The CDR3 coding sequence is TGCAGCGTTGAAGATGGGACCAATGAGCAGTTCTTC.

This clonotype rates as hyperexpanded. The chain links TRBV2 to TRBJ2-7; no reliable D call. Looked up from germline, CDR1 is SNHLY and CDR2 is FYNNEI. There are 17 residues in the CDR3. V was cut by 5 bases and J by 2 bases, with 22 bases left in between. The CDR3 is CASSTPASQMITYEQYF. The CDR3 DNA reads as TGTGCCAGCAGTACCCCAGCGAGTCAGATGATTACCTACGAGCAGTACTTC. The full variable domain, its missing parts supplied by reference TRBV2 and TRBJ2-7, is EPEVTQTPSHQVTQMGQEVILRCVPISNHLYFYWYRQILGQKVEFLVSFYNNEISEKSEIFDDQFSVERPDGSNFTLKIRSTKLEDSAMYFCASSTPASQMITYEQYFGPGTRLTVT.

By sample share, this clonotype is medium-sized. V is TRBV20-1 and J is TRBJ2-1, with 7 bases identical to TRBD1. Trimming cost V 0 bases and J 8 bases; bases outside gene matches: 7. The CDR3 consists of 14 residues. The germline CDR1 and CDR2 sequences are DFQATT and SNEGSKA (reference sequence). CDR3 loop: CSARDYRGRDEQFF. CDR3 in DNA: TGCAGTGCTAGAGATTACAGGGGAAGGGATGAGCAGTTCTTC.

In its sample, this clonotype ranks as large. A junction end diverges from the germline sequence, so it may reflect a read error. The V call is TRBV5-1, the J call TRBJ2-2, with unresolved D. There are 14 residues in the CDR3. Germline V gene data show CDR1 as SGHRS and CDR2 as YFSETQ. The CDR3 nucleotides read TGTGCCAGCAGCCCTGGATCTTACACCGGGGAGCTGTTTTTT. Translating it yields CASSPGSYTGELFF.

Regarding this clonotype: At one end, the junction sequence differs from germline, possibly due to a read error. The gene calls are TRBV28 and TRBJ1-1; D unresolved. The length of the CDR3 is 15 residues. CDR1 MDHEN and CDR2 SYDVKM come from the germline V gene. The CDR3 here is CASSSGPFLNTEALF. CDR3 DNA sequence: TGTGCCAGCAGTTCAGGCCCGTTCTTGAACACTGAAGCTCTCTTT.